This is a list of T cell receptor beta chains from one sample in a study of blood T cells in healthy people across ages. In TCRdb, the 5' RACE reads were re-called with MiXCR into one record per CDR3 protein. The sample records approximately 360,000 distinct CDR3 sequences, 52% being singletons. The sequenced sample consisted of blood. The receptors come from a man between 60 and 75 years old in good health. The CDR3 runs from the conserved cysteine through the conserved F or W. Fields, in order: CDR3 length, V gene, J gene, clone size, D gene, CDR3 protein, CDR3 DNA. D genes are given only for firm matches. Clone size appears in some rows only: once, few, many, or a class for an expanded clone.

>17|TRBV3-1|TRBJ2-3|NA|TRBD2
CASSQPTGSAGEDTQYF
TGTGCCAGCAGCCAACCCACGGGGTCAGCGGGGGAGGATACGCAGTATTTT
>14|TRBV6-5|TRBJ2-1|NA|NA
CASTRSTKVGEQFF
TGTGCCAGCACTCGCTCTACTAAAGTCGGTGAGCAGTTCTTC
>14|TRBV29-1|TRBJ2-5|few|TRBD2
CSVVLAGAMETQYF
TGCAGCGTTGTACTAGCGGGAGCGATGGAGACCCAGTACTTC
>13|TRBV12-3/TRBV12-4|TRBJ1-4|NA|NA
CATREATNEKLFF
TGTGCCACGAGGGAGGCAACTAATGAAAAACTGTTTTTT
>16|TRBV28|TRBJ2-6|NA|TRBD1
CATGTVKASGANVLTF
TGTGCCACCGGGACAGTGAAAGCCTCTGGGGCCAACGTCCTGACTTTC
>15|TRBV28|TRBJ2-5|NA|NA
CASSTTRYKQETQYF
TGTGCCAGCAGTACTACCCGATACAAACAAGAGACCCAGTACTTC
>16|TRBV12-3/TRBV12-4|TRBJ1-1|NA|TRBD1
CASSPPRQGANTEAFF
TGTGCCAGCAGCCCCCCGAGACAGGGGGCAAACACTGAAGCTTTCTTT
>14|TRBV2|TRBJ1-5|NA|NA
CASSESRSNQPQHF
TGTGCCAGCAGTGAGTCCAGATCCAATCAGCCCCAGCATTTT
>13|TRBV27|TRBJ1-2|NA|TRBD1
CASSLNRGGGYTF
TGTGCCAGCAGCCTAAACAGGGGAGGTGGCTACACCTTC
>14|TRBV7-8|TRBJ2-7|once|NA
CASSRGGGWYEQYF
TGTGCCAGCAGCCGGGGAGGGGGCTGGTACGAGCAGTACTTC
>15|TRBV25-1|TRBJ2-7|NA|TRBD1
CASSDPGQGTYEQYF
TGTGCCAGCAGTGACCCGGGACAGGGGACCTACGAGCAGTACTTC
>16|TRBV20-1|TRBJ2-1|NA|TRBD2
CSAKTAGLAGVNEQFF
TGCAGTGCCAAAACAGCAGGACTAGCGGGAGTCAACGAGCAGTTCTTC
>13|TRBV4-1|TRBJ2-6|NA|NA
CASRGLGANVLTF
TGCGCCAGCAGGGGGCTTGGGGCCAACGTCCTGACTTTC
>13|TRBV6-5|TRBJ2-3|few|NA
CASKTLYTDTQYF
TGTGCCAGCAAAACTCTATACACAGATACGCAGTATTTT
>16|TRBV12-3/TRBV12-4|TRBJ2-1|few|TRBD2
CASSLARVAGGNEQFF
TGTGCCAGCAGTTTAGCGCGGGTAGCGGGTGGAAATGAGCAGTTCTTC
>14|TRBV28|TRBJ1-2|NA|NA
CATCRPRANYGYTF
TGTGCCACCTGCCGGCCACGCGCTAACTATGGCTACACCTTC
>15|TRBV7-2|TRBJ2-7|NA|TRBD2
CASSPQTGLSYEQYF
TGTGCCAGCAGCCCGCAAACGGGACTAAGCTACGAGCAGTACTTC
>16|TRBV12-3/TRBV12-4|TRBJ1-2|few|TRBD1
CASTPGQAKRSYGYTF
TGTGCCAGCACTCCGGGACAGGCCAAACGAAGCTATGGCTACACCTTC
>15|TRBV4-3|TRBJ1-2|once|TRBD1
CASSQVRGPNYGYTF
TGCGCCAGCAGCCAAGTCAGGGGGCCTAACTATGGCTACACCTTC